The text below deals with one T cell receptor (beta chain). Its target is not known. The entry originates in a study of vaccination and CD4 T cells after COVID-19. The CDR3 consists of 12 residues. V gave up 6 bases and J gave up 4 bases, with 9 bases separating them. Regarding treatment: roughly 10-day PBMC culture with coronavirus spike peptide pools or control peptides (ViraFEST assay). Antigen-specific T cell expansion with peptide pools preceded TCR sequencing in the ViraFEST approach. Cultured CD4+ T cell DNA underwent sequencing with the Oncomine TCR Beta short-read assay. MiXCR, run by TCRdb on the PCR reads, gives a single entry per CDR3 protein. The sample lists about 19,000 distinct CDR3 sequences; about 80% were seen once.

This sequence originates from a human donor who received a COVID-19 vaccine. The sequences come from CD4+ T cells from blood, cultured in vitro, collected after SARS-CoV-2 vaccination. The J gene is TRBJ1-2, the V gene TRBV12-3 or TRBV12-4; the D gene is possibly TRBD1 (6 bases). The CDR3 loop is CASRGGTYGYTF. CDR3 nucleotides: TGTGCCAGCAGAGGGGGGACCTATGGCTACACCTTC.